This is a list of T cell receptor beta chains from one sample in a study of blood T cell repertoires in COVID-19. Using immunoSEQ multiplex PCR, the repertoire was profiled, and TCRdb retains in-frame clones only, with some absent. The sample gives 300,000 or so clones, about 87% of which show up once; roughly 8% is in the top ten. The sample taken for sequencing was peripheral blood. The receptors shown here come from a woman aged 45-60 years who had recovered from COVID-19. Both conserved end residues are trimmed from each CDR3.

>TRBJ1-4|TRBV4-2
ASSQPPGQGQEKLF
>TRBJ1-1|TRBV5-5
ASSWSGETTEAF
>TRBJ2-3|TRBV28
ASSYQTSASTDTQY
>TRBJ2-2|TRBV7-9
ASSSGQGGNTGELF
>TRBJ2-6|TRBV4-2
ASSPGNSGANVLT
>TRBJ1-5|TRBV30
AWSESGRDQPQH
>TRBJ2-5|TRBV4-3
ASSHRGPGETQY
>TRBJ1-2|TRBV30
AWSGARAYGYT
>TRBJ2-1|TRBV7-8
ASSLSLRGNSSYNEQF
>TRBJ2-1|TRBV12-5
ASGLTSGSFNEQF